A selection of T cell receptor beta chains follows, all from one sample in a study of blood T cell repertoires in COVID-19. Data came from immunoSEQ multiplex PCR; TCRdb stores just in-frame clones and leaves some out. The sample consists of about 180,000 clones, around 83% of them appearing once. The sample taken for sequencing was peripheral blood. These receptors all come from a woman between 50 and 59 years old with COVID-19, enrolled during active disease. Both conserved end residues are part of each CDR3. D genes are given only for firm matches. Clone size is stated in some rows and not others, as once, few, many or a class when expanded.

V	D	J	size	CDR3	DNA
TRBV2	TRBD1	TRBJ1-2	few	CASSSRTGFSGYTF	TGTGCCAGCAGTTCCAGGACAGGGTTTAGTGGCTACACCTTC
TRBV9	NA	TRBJ1-2	once	CASSPRSTAQTYGYTF	TGTGCCAGCAGCCCACGATCGACAGCGCAAACCTATGGCTACACCTTC
TRBV30	NA	TRBJ1-5	few	CAWNRGSYSNQPQHF	TGTGCCTGGAACCGAGGTTCCTACAGCAATCAGCCCCAGCATTTT
TRBV5-5	NA	TRBJ1-1	NA	CASSLVGQLNTEAFF	TGTGCCAGCAGCTTGGTCGGACAGCTGAACACTGAAGCTTTCTTT
TRBV3-1/TRBV3-2	NA	TRBJ2-7	NA	CASSQGVAGYEQYF	TGTGCCAGCAGCCAAGGGGTGGCGGGTTACGAGCAGTACTTC
TRBV10-1	TRBD2	TRBJ2-1	NA	CASSESRAGAYNEQFF	TGCGCCAGCAGTGAGTCAAGAGCGGGGGCCTACAATGAGCAGTTCTTC
TRBV24-1	NA	TRBJ2-5	NA	CATSDGGPPQETQYF	TGTGCCACCAGTGATGGAGGGCCCCCACAAGAGACCCAGTACTTC
TRBV3-1/TRBV3-2	TRBD2	TRBJ2-4	NA	CASSPSGAGIQYF	TGTGCCAGCAGCCCTAGCGGGGCGGGCATTCAGTACTTC
TRBV6-6	TRBD2	TRBJ2-7	NA	CASSWGGAGGPHEQYF	TGTGCCAGCAGTTGGGGAGGGGCGGGGGGGCCCCACGAGCAGTACTTC
TRBV6-2/TRBV6-3	NA	TRBJ1-4	NA	CASSSNGEKLFF	TGTGCCAGCAGTTCGAACGGTGAAAAACTGTTTTTT
TRBV3-1/TRBV3-2	TRBD1	TRBJ2-1	NA	CASSQTGGLYNEQFF	TGTGCCAGCAGCCAGACAGGGGGCCTATACAATGAGCAGTTCTTC
TRBV6-5	TRBD1	TRBJ2-5	NA	CASSYAGGETQYF	TGTGCCAGCAGCTACGCAGGGGGAGAGACCCAGTACTTC
TRBV9	NA	TRBJ2-1	NA	CASSVEGVTYNEQFF	TGTGCCAGCAGCGTAGAGGGGGTCACCTACAATGAGCAGTTCTTC
TRBV7-2	NA	TRBJ1-2	NA	CASVPNQGAGYGYTF	TGTGCCAGCGTCCCAAACCAGGGTGCGGGATATGGCTACACCTTC
TRBV19	TRBD1	TRBJ1-5	NA	CASSLPDRASQPQHF	TGTGCCAGTAGCCTCCCGGACAGGGCCTCTCAGCCCCAGCATTTT
TRBV6-4	TRBD2	TRBJ2-1	NA	CASSGRLAAYNEQFF	TGTGCCAGCAGTGGTCGACTAGCGGCCTACAATGAGCAGTTCTTC
TRBV6-6	TRBD1	TRBJ2-7	NA	CASRDRQGVEQYF	TGTGCCAGCAGGGATCGACAGGGTGTCGAGCAGTACTTC
TRBV29-1	TRBD1	TRBJ2-7	NA	CSVQQGESYEQYF	TGCAGCGTTCAACAGGGGGAGTCCTACGAGCAGTACTTC
TRBV2	NA	TRBJ2-3	NA	CASGGVSTDTQYF	TGTGCCAGTGGCGGGGTAAGCACAGATACGCAGTATTTT
TRBV5-1	NA	TRBJ2-3	NA	CASSLEVGGLNTDTQYF	TGCGCCAGCAGCTTGGAGGTCGGGGGGCTTAACACAGATACGCAGTATTTT
TRBV7-2	TRBD1	TRBJ2-1	NA	CASSRRTGYNEQFF	TGTGCCAGCAGCCGCCGGACAGGGTACAATGAGCAGTTCTTC
TRBV12-3/TRBV12-4	NA	TRBJ1-6	NA	CASRGLTNSPLHF	TGTGCCAGCAGGGGACTAACCAATTCACCCCTCCACTTT
TRBV5-4	NA	TRBJ1-6	NA	CASKWSSSYNSPLHF	TGTGCCAGCAAATGGTCCAGCTCCTATAATTCACCCCTCCACTTT
TRBV3-1/TRBV3-2	NA	TRBJ2-5	once	CASSQAAGPYF	TGTGCCAGCAGCCAGGCGGCGGGACCGTACTTC
TRBV7-3	TRBD2	TRBJ2-5	NA	CASSRGGTETQYF	TGTGCCAGCAGCCGCGGGGGGACAGAGACCCAGTACTTC
TRBV30	NA	TRBJ1-2	NA	CAWSAGYGYTF	TGTGCCTGGAGTGCAGGGTATGGCTACACCTTC
TRBV5-1	TRBD1	TRBJ2-7	NA	CASRRGQGGSEQYF	TGCGCCAGCAGGCGTGGACAGGGGGGCTCGGAGCAGTACTTC
TRBV7-2	NA	TRBJ2-5	NA	CASSSPVGETQYF	TGTGCCAGCAGCTCACCCGTCGGGGAGACCCAGTACTTC
TRBV5-1	TRBD1	TRBJ2-7	NA	CASSLGQGSSYEQYF	TGCGCCAGCAGCTTGGGACAGGGGAGCTCCTACGAGCAGTACTTC
TRBV3-1/TRBV3-2	TRBD1	TRBJ2-7	NA	CASSQGDRVHEQYF	TGTGCCAGCAGCCAGGGGGACAGGGTCCACGAGCAGTACTTC
TRBV30	NA	TRBJ1-3	many	CAWRALGNTIYF	TGTGCCTGGAGAGCCCTTGGTAACACCATATATTTT
TRBV5-5	NA	TRBJ1-1	NA	CASSPIGVQLNTEAFF	TGTGCCAGCAGCCCCATAGGGGTCCAGTTGAACACTGAAGCTTTCTTT
TRBV2	TRBD1	TRBJ1-1	NA	CATDRGLNTEAFF	TGTGCCACCGACAGGGGGCTGAACACTGAAGCTTTCTTT
TRBV29-1	NA	TRBJ2-7	NA	CSVARGYEQYF	TGCAGCGTCGCCAGGGGTTACGAGCAGTACTTC
TRBV6-5	NA	TRBJ2-5	NA	CASRTTPGWETQYF	TGTGCCAGCAGGACTACACCGGGGTGGGAGACCCAGTACTTC
TRBV7-9	NA	TRBJ2-5	NA	CASSPQGGTQYF	TGTGCCAGCAGCCCCCAGGGGGGGACCCAGTACTTC
TRBV19	NA	TRBJ1-1	once	CASSMGPGLNTEAFF	TGTGCCAGTAGTATGGGGCCAGGGTTGAACACTGAAGCTTTCTTT
TRBV19	NA	TRBJ1-1	NA	CASTHGGLPLDTEAFF	TGTGCCAGTACCCATGGGGGCTTACCGCTCGACACTGAAGCTTTCTTT
TRBV18	TRBD2	TRBJ2-5	NA	CASSPPSGLAGGEARETQYF	TGTGCCAGCTCACCACCATCAGGACTAGCGGGGGGAGAAGCGAGAGAGACCCAGTACTTC
TRBV23-1	NA	TRBJ2-6	NA	CASSPNPSRGPGANVLTF	TGCGCCAGCAGCCCAAACCCGTCAAGAGGGCCTGGGGCCAACGTCCTGACTTTC
TRBV30	TRBD1	TRBJ2-1	NA	CAWSVRQGDAEQFF	TGTGCCTGGAGTGTACGGCAGGGGGATGCTGAGCAGTTCTTC
TRBV6-2/TRBV6-3	NA	TRBJ2-5	NA	CASSYTLRGLQETQYF	TGTGCCAGCAGTTACACCCTGCGGGGCCTCCAAGAGACCCAGTACTTC
TRBV4-3	TRBD2	TRBJ2-5	NA	CASSQDLPSGGYRETQYF	TGCGCCAGCAGCCAAGATCTTCCTAGCGGGGGGTATAGAGAGACCCAGTACTTC
TRBV6-5	TRBD1	TRBJ1-2	NA	CASIRTGGSYGYTF	TGTGCCAGCATACGGACAGGGGGAAGCTATGGCTACACCTTC
TRBV29-1	TRBD1	TRBJ2-5	once	CSVDALQGMSQETQYF	TGCAGCGTCGACGCGCTACAGGGGATGAGCCAAGAGACCCAGTACTTC
TRBV7-9	TRBD1	TRBJ2-1	NA	CASSGSGTGRAYNEQFF	TGTGCCAGCAGCGGTTCAGGGACAGGGAGGGCCTACAATGAGCAGTTCTTC
TRBV2	TRBD1	TRBJ2-7	NA	CASTRTGSSYEQYF	TGTGCCAGCACCCGGACAGGGAGCTCCTACGAGCAGTACTTC
TRBV7-7	TRBD2	TRBJ2-3	once	CASSRTSARVVSTDTQYF	TGTGCCAGCAGCCGTACTAGCGCCAGAGTCGTAAGCACAGATACGCAGTATTTT
TRBV28	TRBD1	TRBJ1-5	NA	CASSLLGQGGNQPQHF	TGTGCCAGCAGTTTATTGGGACAGGGGGGGAATCAGCCCCAGCATTTT
TRBV6-2/TRBV6-3	TRBD2	TRBJ2-3	NA	CASSRTGTSGGFTDTQYF	TGTGCCAGCAGTAGGACCGGGACTAGCGGGGGTTTCACAGATACGCAGTATTTT
TRBV18	TRBD1	TRBJ1-3	NA	CASSPGQGGSGNTIYF	TGTGCCAGCTCCCCGGGACAGGGTGGCTCTGGAAACACCATATATTTT
TRBV6-1	NA	TRBJ2-3	NA	CASSEIDRRGDTQYF	TGTGCCAGCAGTGAGATAGATAGGAGGGGAGATACGCAGTATTTT
TRBV6-1	TRBD1	TRBJ2-7	few	CASSGRQGARSYEQYF	TGTGCCAGCAGTGGGCGACAGGGGGCGCGTTCCTACGAGCAGTACTTC
TRBV6-4	NA	TRBJ1-1	NA	CASSDGQRNTEAFF	TGTGCCAGCAGTGACGGACAGAGGAACACTGAAGCTTTCTTT
TRBV4-2	TRBD2	TRBJ2-7	few	CASSQEVGGGSYEQYF	TGTGCCAGCAGCCAAGAAGTGGGCGGGGGTTCCTACGAGCAGTACTTC
TRBV11-2	NA	TRBJ2-5	NA	CASSPNRPGGQETQYF	TGTGCCAGCAGCCCCAACAGGCCCGGGGGCCAAGAGACCCAGTACTTC
TRBV3-1/TRBV3-2	NA	TRBJ1-1	NA	CASSQELNTEAFF	TGTGCCAGCAGCCAAGAACTCAACACTGAAGCTTTCTTT
TRBV10-3	TRBD2	TRBJ2-1	NA	CAISEIGTSGGSEKSNEQFF	TGTGCCATCAGTGAGATCGGGACTAGCGGGGGGTCCGAGAAGTCGAATGAGCAGTTCTTC
TRBV3-1/TRBV3-2	NA	TRBJ1-4	few	CASSRNSGFNEKLFF	TGTGCCAGCAGCCGAAATTCAGGGTTCAATGAAAAACTGTTTTTT
TRBV4-3	NA	TRBJ2-1	NA	CASSQDQVGADQFF	TGCGCCAGCAGCCAAGATCAGGTGGGAGCGGATCAGTTCTTC